This entry features one T cell receptor beta chain sequence. Its matching antigen is unknown. This sample was included in a study of T cell responses to AZD1222 COVID-19 vaccine. Across the study: It was second doses at about 4 or about 12 weeks that were pooled. Findings of the study overall: Only a handful of individuals given AZD1222 were seropositive at baseline. It should be noted that donors were predominantly white British and more often female, and clonal diversity was possibly underestimated.

The V gene's germline CDR1 is SGHDN and CDR2 FVKESK. This CDR3 has 16 residues. Trimming cost V 1 base and J 5 bases; bases outside gene matches: 6. Profiled with immunoSEQ multiplex PCR; TCRdb holds only in-frame clones, not every one. Among 170,000 or so clones listed, roughly nine tenths were seen once. V gene TRBV14 combines with J gene TRBJ2-5, with 11 bases lining up with TRBD2. The clonotype comes from an adult in good health. This sample comprised peripheral blood, obtained on day 0 of AZD1222 vaccination. This CDR3 is CASSQGLAGGLETQYF. The CDR3, as DNA: TGTGCCAGCAGCCAAGGGCTAGCGGGGGGCTTGGAGACCCAGTACTTC. Complete variable domain (other parts from reference TRBV14 and TRBJ2-5): EAGVTQFPSHSVIEKGQTVTLRCDPISGHDNLYWYRRVMGKEIKFLLHFVKESKQDESGMPNNRFLAERTGGTYSTLKVQPAELEDSGVYFCASSQGLAGGLETQYFGPGTRLLVL.